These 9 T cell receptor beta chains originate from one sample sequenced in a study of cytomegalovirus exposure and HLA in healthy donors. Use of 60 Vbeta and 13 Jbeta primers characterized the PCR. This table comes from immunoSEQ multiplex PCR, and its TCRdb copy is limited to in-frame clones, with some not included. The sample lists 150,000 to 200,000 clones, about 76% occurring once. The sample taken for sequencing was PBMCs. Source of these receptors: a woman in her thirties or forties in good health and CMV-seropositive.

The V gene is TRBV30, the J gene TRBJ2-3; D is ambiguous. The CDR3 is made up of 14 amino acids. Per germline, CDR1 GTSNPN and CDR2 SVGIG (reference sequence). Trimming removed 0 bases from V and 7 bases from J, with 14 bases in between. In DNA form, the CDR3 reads TGTGCCTGGAGTGTACCCACCAGTCCTCATACGCAGTATTTT. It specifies CAWSVPTSPHTQYF.

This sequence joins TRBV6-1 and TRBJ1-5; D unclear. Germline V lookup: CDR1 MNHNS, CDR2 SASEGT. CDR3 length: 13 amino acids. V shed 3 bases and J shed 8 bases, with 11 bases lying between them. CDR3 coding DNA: TGTGCCAGCAGTGACTTAGCTGAGGAGCCCCAGCATTTT. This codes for CASSDLAEEPQHF.

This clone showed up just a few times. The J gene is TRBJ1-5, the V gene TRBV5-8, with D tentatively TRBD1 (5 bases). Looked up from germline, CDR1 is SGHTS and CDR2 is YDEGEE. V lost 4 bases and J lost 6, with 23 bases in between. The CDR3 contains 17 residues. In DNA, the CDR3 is TGTGCCAGCAGCCCGAGTCCGCGTTACAGGCAGGTTCAGCCCCAGCATTTT. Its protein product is CASSPSPRYRQVQPQHF.

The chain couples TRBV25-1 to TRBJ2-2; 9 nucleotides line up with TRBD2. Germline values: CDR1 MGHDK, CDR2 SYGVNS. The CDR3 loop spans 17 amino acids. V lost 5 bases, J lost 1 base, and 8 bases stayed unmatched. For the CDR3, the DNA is TGTGCCAGCAGTAGGGGAGGAGCGGGGGGGAACACCGGGGAGCTGTTTTTT. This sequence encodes CASSRGGAGGNTGELFF.

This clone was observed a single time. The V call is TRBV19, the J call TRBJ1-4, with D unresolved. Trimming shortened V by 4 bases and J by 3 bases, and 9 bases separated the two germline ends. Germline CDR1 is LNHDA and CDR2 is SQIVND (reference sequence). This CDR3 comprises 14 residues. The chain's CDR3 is CASSTTVSNEKLFF. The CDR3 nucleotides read TGTGCCAGTAGTACCACGGTTTCTAATGAAAAACTGTTTTTT. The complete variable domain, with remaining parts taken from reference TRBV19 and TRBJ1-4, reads DGGITQSPKYLFRKEGQNVTLSCEQNLNHDAMYWYRQDPGQGLRLIYYSQIVNDFQKGDIAEGYSVSREKKESFPLTVTSAQKNPTAFYLCASSTTVSNEKLFFGSGTQLSVL.

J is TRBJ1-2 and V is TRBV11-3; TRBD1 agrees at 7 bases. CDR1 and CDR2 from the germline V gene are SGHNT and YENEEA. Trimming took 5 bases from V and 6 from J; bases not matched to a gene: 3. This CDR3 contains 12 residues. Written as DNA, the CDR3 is TGTGCCAGCAGCGTTACAGGGGATGGCTACACCTTC. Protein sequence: CASSVTGDGYTF.

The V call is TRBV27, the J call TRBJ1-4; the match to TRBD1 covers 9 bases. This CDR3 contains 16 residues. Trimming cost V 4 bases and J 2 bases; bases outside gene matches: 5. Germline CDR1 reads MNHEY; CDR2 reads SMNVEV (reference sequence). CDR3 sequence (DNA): TGTGCCAGCAGTTCCGGACAGGGGTTTACTAATGAAAAACTGTTTTTT. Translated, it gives CASSSGQGFTNEKLFF. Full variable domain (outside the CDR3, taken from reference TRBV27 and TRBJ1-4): EAQVTQNPRYLITVTGKKLTVTCSQNMNHEYMSWYRQDPGLGLRQIYYSMNVEVTDKGDVPEGYKVSRKEKRNFPLILESPSPNQTSLYFCASSSGQGFTNEKLFFGSGTQLSVL.

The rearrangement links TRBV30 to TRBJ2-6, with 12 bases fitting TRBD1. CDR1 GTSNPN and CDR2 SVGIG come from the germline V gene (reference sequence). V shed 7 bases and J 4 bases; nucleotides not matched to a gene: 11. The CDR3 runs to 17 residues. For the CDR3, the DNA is TGTGCCTCCCACCGGGACAGGGGGCAACGAGGGGCCAACGTCCTGACTTTC. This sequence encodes CASHRDRGQRGANVLTF. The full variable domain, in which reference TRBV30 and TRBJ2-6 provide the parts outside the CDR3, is SQTIHQWPATLVQPVGSPLSLECTVEGTSNPNLYWYRQAAGRGLQLLFYSVGIGQISSEVPQNLSASRPQDRQFILSSKKLLLSDSGFYLCASHRDRGQRGANVLTFGAGSRLTVL.

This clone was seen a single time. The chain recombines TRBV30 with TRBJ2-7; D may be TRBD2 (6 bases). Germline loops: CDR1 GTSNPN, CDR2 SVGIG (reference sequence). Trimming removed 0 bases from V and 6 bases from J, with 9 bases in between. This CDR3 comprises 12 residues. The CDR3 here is CAWSVGGPEQYF. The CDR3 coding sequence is TGTGCCTGGAGTGTAGGAGGGCCCGAGCAGTACTTC. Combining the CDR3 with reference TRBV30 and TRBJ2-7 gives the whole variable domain SQTIHQWPATLVQPVGSPLSLECTVEGTSNPNLYWYRQAAGRGLQLLFYSVGIGQISSEVPQNLSASRPQDRQFILSSKKLLLSDSGFYLCAWSVGGPEQYFGPGTRLTVT.